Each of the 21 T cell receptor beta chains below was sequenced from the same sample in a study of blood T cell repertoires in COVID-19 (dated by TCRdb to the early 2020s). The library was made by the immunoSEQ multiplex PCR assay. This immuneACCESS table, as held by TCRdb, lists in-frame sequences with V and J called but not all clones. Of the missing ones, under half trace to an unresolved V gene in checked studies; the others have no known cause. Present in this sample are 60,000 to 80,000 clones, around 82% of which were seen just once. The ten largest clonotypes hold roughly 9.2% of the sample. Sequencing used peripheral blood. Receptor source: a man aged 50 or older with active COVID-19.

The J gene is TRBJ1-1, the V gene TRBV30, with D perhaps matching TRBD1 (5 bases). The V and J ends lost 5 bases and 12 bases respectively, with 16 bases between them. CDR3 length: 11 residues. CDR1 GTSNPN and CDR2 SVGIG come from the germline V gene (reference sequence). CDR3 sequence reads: CAWGRGPWTFF. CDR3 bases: TGTGCCTGGGGGCGGGGCCCTTGGACTTTCTTT. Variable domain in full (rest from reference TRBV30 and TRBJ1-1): SQTIHQWPATLVQPVGSPLSLECTVEGTSNPNLYWYRQAAGRGLQLLFYSVGIGQISSEVPQNLSASRPQDRQFILSSKKLLLSDSGFYLCAWGRGPWTFFGQGTRLTVV.

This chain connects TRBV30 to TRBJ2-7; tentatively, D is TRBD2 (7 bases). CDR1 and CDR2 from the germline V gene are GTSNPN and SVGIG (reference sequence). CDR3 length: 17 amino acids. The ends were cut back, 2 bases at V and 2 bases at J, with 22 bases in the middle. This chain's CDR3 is CAWSSKGGVKSAYEQYF. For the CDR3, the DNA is TGTGCCTGGAGTTCTAAGGGGGGGGTTAAATCCGCCTACGAGCAGTACTTC.

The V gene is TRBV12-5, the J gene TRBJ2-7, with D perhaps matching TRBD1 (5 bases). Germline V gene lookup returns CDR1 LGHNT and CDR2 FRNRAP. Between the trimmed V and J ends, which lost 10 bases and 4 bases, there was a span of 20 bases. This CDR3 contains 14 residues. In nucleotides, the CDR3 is TGTGCTAAAGTAGGGGCGCAATCTGGGTACGAGCAGTACTTC. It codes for CAKVGAQSGYEQYF.

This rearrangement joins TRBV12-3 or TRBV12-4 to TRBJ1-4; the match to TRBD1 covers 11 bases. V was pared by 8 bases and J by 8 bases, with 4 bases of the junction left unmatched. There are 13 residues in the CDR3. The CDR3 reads CASGQGAGEKLFF. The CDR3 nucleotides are TGTGCCAGCGGACAGGGGGCTGGAGAAAAACTGTTTTTT.

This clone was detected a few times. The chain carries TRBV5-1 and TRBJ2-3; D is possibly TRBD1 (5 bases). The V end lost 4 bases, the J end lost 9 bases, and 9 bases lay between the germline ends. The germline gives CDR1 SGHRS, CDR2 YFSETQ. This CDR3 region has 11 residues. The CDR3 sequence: CASSGPGTQYF. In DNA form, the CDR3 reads TGCGCCAGCAGCGGGCCAGGGACGCAGTATTTT.

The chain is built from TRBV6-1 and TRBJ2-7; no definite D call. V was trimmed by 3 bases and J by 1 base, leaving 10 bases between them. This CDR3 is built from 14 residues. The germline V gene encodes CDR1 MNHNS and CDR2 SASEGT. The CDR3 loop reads CASSEFYGSYEQYF. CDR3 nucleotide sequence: TGTGCCAGCAGTGAGTTCTACGGTTCCTACGAGCAGTACTTC.

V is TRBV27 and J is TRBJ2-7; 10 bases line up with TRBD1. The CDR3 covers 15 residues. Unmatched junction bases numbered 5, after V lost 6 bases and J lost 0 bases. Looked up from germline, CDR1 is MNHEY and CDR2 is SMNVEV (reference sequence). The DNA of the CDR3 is TGTGCCAGCAGAGCCTGGACAGGGGGCTCCTACGAGCAGTACTTC. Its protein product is CASRAWTGGSYEQYF.

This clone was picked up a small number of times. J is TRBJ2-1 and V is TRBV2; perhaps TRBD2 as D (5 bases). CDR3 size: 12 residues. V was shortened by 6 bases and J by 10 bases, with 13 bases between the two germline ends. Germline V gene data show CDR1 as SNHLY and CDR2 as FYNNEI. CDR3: CASRDPLAEQFF. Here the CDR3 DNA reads TGTGCCAGCAGGGATCCCTTAGCGGAGCAGTTCTTC.

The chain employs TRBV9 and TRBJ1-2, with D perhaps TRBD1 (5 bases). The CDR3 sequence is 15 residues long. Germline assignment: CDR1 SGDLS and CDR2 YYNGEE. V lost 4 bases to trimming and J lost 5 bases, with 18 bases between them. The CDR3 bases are TGTGCCAGCAGCCCACAGACGGACAAGCCTTATGGCTACACCTTC. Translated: CASSPQTDKPYGYTF.

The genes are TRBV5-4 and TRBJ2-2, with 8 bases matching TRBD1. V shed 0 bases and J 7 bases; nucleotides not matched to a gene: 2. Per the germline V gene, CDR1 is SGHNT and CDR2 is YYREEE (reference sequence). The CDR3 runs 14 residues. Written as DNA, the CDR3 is TGTGCCAGCAGCTTGGCAGGGGGCCTCGGGGAGCTGTTTTTT. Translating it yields CASSLAGGLGELFF.

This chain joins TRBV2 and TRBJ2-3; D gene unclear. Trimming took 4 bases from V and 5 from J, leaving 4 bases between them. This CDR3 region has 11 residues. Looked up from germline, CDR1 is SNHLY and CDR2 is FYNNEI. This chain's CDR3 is CASSAGDTQYF. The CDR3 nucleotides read TGTGCCAGCAGTGCCGGAGATACGCAGTATTTT.

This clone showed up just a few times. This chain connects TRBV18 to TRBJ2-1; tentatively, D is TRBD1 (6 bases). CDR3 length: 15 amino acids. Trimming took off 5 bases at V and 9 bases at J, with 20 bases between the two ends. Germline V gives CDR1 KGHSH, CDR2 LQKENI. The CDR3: CASSKDRRSAGEQFF. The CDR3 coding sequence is TGTGCCAGCTCAAAAGACAGGCGAAGCGCAGGTGAGCAGTTCTTC.

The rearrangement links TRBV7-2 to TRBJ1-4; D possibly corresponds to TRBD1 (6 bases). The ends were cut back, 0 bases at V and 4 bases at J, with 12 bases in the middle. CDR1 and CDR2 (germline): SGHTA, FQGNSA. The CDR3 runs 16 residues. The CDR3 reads CASSLAPRGSNEKLFF. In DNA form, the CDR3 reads TGTGCCAGCAGCTTAGCGCCCAGGGGCAGTAATGAAAAACTGTTTTTT.

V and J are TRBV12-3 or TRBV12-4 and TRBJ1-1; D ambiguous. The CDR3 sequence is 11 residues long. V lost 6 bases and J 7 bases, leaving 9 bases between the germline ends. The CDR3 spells CASRTRVEAFF. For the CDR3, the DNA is TGTGCCAGCAGGACTCGGGTTGAAGCTTTCTTT.

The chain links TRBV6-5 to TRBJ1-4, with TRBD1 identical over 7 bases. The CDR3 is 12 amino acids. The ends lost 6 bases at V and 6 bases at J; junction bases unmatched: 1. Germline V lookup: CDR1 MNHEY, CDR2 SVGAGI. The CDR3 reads CASRTGHEKLFF. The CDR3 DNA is TGTGCCAGCAGGACAGGGCATGAAAAACTGTTTTTT.

The CDR3 loop is CSVGDRVGEQYF. The CDR3 nucleotides read TGCAGCGTCGGGGACAGGGTAGGCGAGCAGTACTTC. The V and J genes are TRBV29-1 and TRBJ2-7, with 9 bases fitting TRBD1. The CDR3 spans 12 residues. The germline V gene has CDR1 SQVTM and CDR2 ANQGSEA. Trimming removed 6 bases from V and 6 bases from J; junction bases left unmatched: 6.

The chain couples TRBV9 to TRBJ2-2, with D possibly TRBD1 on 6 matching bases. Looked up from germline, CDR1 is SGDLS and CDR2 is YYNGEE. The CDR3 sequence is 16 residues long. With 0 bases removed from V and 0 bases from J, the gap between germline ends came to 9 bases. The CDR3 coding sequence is TGTGCCAGCAGCGTAGGGGCAGGGGCGAACACCGGGGAGCTGTTTTTT. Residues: CASSVGAGANTGELFF.

In DNA, the CDR3 is TGTGCCAGCACCTTTGGGACTAGCGAAAACATTCAGTACTTC. It encodes CASTFGTSENIQYF. This chain joins TRBV6-6 and TRBJ2-4, with 10 nucleotides matching TRBD2. Germline lookup yields CDR1 MNHNY and CDR2 SVGAGI (reference sequence). The CDR3 sequence is 14 residues long. The V gene end was trimmed by 7 bases and the J gene end by 5 bases; junction bases not matched to a gene: 5.

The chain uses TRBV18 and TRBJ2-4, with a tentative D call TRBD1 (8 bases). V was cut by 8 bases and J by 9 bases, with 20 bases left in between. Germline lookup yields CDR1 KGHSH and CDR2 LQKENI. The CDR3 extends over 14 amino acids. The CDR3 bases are TGTGCCAGCGCGGGGGCCGGACAGGGAGGCATTCAGTACTTC. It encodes CASAGAGQGGIQYF.

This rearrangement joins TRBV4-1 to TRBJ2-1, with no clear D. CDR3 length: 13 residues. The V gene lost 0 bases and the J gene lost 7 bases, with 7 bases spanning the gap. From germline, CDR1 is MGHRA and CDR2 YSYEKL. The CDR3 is CASSQDFRNEQFF. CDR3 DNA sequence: TGCGCCAGCAGCCAAGATTTCCGGAATGAGCAGTTCTTC.

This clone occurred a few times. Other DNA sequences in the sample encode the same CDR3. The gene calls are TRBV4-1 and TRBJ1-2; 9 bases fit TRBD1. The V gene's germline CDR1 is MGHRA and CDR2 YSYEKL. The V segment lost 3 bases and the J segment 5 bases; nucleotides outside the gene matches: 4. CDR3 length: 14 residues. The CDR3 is CASSQGTGPYGYTF. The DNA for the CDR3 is TGCGCCAGCAGCCAGGGGACAGGGCCTTATGGCTACACCTTC.